This T cell receptor (beta chain) was recovered during a study of post-analysis software for immune sequencing data. Findings of the study overall: Four or five TRBV segments were more frequent in patients than controls; TRBV5-6, TRBV5-1 and TRBV20-1 belonged to this group. Samples from a shared batch, those prepared together, strongly co-clustered by F measure.

This clonotype was seen a handful of times. Its antigen is unknown. V was trimmed by 6 bases and J by 2 bases, leaving 20 bases between them. Per germline, CDR1 KGHSH and CDR2 LQKENI. This CDR3 comprises 16 residues. Tagging with unique molecular identifiers was a feature of the TCR beta cDNA libraries. TCRdb used MiXCR to reprocess the PCR reads, holding one entry per CDR3 protein. The sample lists a few hundred thousand distinct CDR3 sequences, about a third occurring once. The gene calls are TRBV18 and TRBJ2-7; the D gene is possibly TRBD2 (5 bases). The source of this sequence is a girl under 18 with multiple sclerosis. The specimen was blood. CDR3 sequence (DNA): TGTGCCAGCTCGCCCAAAACGAGGGTACCCGCCTACGAGCAGTACTTC. Protein sequence: CASSPKTRVPAYEQYF.